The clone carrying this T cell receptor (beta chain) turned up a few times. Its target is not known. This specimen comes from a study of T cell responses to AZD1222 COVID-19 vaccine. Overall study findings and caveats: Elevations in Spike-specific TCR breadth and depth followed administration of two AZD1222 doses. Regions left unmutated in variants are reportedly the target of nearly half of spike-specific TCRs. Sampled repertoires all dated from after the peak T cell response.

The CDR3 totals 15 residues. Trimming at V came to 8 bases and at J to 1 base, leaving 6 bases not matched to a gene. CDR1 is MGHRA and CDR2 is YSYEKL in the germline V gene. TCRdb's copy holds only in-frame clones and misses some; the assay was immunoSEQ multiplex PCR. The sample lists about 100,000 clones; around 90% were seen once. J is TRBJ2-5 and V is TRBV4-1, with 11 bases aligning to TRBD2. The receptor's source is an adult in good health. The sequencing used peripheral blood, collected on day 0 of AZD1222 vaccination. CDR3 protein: CASSRLAGTQETQYF. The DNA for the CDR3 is TGCGCCAGCTCTAGACTAGCGGGGACCCAAGAGACCCAGTACTTC.